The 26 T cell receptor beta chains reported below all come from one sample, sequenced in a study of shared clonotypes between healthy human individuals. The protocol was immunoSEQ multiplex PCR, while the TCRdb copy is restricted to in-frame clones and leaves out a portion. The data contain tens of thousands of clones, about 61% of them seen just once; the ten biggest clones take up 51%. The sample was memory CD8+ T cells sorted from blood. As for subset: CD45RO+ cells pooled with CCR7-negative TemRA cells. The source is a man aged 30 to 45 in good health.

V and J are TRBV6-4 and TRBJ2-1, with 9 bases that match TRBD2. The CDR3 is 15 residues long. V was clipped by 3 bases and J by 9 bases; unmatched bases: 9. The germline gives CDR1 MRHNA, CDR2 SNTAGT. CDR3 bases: TGTGCCAGCAGTGAGGGCGGGAGGGCCTCTCTTGAGCAGTTCTTC. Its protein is CASSEGGRASLEQFF.

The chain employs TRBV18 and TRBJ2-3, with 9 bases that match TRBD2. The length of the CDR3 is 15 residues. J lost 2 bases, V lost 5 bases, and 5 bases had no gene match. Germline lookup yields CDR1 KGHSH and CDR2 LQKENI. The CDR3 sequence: CASSYLAGITDTQYF. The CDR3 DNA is TGTGCCAGCTCATACCTAGCGGGAATCACAGATACGCAGTATTTT.

Written as DNA, the CDR3 is TGTGCCAGCAGCGGGACTAGCGGGATAAAGACCCAGTACTTC. The encoded protein is CASSGTSGIKTQYF. This chain links TRBV9 with TRBJ2-5, with 12 bases fitting TRBD2. With 3 bases clipped from V and 6 bases from J, the junction kept 3 bases outside the gene matches. The CDR3 is made up of 14 amino acids. Germline CDR1 reads SGDLS; CDR2 reads YYNGEE.

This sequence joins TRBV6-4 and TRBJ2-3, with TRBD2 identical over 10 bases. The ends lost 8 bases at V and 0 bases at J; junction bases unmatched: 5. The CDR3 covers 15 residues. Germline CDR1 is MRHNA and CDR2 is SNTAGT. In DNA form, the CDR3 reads TGTGCCAGCGGGGAGACTAGCGGGAGCACAGATACGCAGTATTTT. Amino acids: CASGETSGSTDTQYF.

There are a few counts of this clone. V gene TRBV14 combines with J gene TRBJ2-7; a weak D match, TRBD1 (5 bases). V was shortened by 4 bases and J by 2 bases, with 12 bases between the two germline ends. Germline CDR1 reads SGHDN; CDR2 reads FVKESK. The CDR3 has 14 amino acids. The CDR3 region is CASSLRQFPYEQYF. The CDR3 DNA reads TGTGCCAGCAGCCTTAGACAGTTTCCCTACGAGCAGTACTTC.

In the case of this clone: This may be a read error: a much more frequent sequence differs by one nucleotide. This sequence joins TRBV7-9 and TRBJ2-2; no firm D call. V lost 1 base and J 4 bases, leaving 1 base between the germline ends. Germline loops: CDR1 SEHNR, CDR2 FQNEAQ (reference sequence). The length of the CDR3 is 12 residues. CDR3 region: CASSLGTGELFF. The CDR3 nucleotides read TGTGCCAGCAGCTTAGGCACCGGGGAGCTGTTTTTT.

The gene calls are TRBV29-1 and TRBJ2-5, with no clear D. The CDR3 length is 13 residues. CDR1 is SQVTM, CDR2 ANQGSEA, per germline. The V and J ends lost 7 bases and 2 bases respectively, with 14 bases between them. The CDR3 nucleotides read TGCAGCGCAGGAAGACGGACGCAAGAGACCCAGTACTTC. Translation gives CSAGRRTQETQYF. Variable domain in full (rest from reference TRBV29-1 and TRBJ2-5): SAVISQKPSRDICQRGTSLTIQCQVDSQVTMMFWYRQQPGQSLTLIATANQGSEATYESGFVIDKFPISRPNLTFSTLTVSNMSPEDSSIYLCSAGRRTQETQYFGPGTRLLVL.

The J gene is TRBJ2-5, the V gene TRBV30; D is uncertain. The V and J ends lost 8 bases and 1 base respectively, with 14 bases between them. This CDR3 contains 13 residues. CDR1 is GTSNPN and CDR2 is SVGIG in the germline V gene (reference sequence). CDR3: CAGQRQLQETQYF. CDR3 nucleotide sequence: TGTGCCGGGCAGAGGCAGCTCCAAGAGACCCAGTACTTC. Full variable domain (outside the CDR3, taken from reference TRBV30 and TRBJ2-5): SQTIHQWPATLVQPVGSPLSLECTVEGTSNPNLYWYRQAAGRGLQLLFYSVGIGQISSEVPQNLSASRPQDRQFILSSKKLLLSDSGFYLCAGQRQLQETQYFGPGTRLLVL.

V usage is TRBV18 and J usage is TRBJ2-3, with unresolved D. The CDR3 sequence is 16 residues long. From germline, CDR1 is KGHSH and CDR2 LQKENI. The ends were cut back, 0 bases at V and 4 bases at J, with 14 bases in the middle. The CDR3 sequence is CASSPPLGRAADTQYF. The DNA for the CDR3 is TGTGCCAGCTCACCACCCCTCGGAAGGGCGGCAGATACGCAGTATTTT.

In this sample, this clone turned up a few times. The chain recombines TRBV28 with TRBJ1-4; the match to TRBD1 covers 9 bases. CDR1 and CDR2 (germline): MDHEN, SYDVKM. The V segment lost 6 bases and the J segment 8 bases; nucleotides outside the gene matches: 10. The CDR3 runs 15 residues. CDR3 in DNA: TGTGCCAGCAGCCGCCTACAGGGGGCTGCGGAAAAACTGTTTTTT. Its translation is CASSRLQGAAEKLFF.

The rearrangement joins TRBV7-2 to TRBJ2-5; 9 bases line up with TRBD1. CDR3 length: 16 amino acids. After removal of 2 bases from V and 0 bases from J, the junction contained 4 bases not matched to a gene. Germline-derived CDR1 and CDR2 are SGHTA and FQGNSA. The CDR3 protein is CASSLRTGENQETQYF. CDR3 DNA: TGTGCCAGCAGCTTACGGACAGGGGAGAACCAAGAGACCCAGTACTTC.

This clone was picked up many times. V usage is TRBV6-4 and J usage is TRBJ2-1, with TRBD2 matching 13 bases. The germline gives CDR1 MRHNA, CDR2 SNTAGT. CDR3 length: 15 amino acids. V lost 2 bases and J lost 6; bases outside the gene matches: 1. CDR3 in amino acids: CASSDGTSGINEQFF. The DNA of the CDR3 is TGTGCCAGCAGTGACGGGACTAGCGGGATCAATGAGCAGTTCTTC.

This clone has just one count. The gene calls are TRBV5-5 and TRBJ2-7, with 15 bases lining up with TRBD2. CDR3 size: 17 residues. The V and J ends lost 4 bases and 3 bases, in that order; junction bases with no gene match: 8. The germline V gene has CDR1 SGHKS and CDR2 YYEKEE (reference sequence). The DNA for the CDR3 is TGTGCCAGCAGCACGGGACTAGCGGGAGGATCCTACTACGAGCAGTACTTC. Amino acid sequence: CASSTGLAGGSYYEQYF. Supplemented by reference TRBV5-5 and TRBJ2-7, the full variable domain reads DAGVTQSPTHLIKTRGQQVTLRCSPISGHKSVSWYQQVLGQGPQFIFQYYEKEERGRGNFPDRFSARQFPNYSSELNVNALLLGDSALYLCASSTGLAGGSYYEQYFGPGTRLTVT.

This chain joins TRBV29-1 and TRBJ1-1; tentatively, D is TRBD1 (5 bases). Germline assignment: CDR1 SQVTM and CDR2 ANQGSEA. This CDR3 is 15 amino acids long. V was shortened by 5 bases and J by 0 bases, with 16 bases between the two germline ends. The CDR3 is CSVQPGWGMNTEAFF. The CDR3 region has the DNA TGCAGCGTTCAGCCCGGGTGGGGGATGAACACTGAAGCTTTCTTT.

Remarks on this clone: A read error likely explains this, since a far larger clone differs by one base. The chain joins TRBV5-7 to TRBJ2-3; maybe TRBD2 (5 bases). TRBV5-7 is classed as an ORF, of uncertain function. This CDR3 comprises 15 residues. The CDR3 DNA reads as TGTGCCGGCAGCTCCATTCCTTCGAGGGAAGATACGCAGTATTTT. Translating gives CAGSSIPSREDTQYF.

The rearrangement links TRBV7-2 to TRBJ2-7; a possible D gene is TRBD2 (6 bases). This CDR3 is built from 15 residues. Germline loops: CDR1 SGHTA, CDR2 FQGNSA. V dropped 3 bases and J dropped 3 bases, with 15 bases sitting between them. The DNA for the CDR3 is TGTGCCAGCAGCTTGACCGGGAGTCCCTACTACGAGCAGTACTTC. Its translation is CASSLTGSPYYEQYF.

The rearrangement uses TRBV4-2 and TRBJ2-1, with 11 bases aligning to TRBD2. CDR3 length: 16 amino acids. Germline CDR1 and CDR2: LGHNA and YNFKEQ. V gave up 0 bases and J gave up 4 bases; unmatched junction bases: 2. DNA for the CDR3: TGTGCCAGCAGCCAAGATACTAGCGGGAGTTACAATGAGCAGTTCTTC. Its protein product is CASSQDTSGSYNEQFF.

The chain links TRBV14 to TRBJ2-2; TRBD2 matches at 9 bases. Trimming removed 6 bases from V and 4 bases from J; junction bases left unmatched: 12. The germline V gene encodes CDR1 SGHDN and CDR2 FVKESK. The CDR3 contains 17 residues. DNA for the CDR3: TGTGCCAGCAGTCGCTATGGCCTAGCGGGGACCACCGGGGAGCTGTTTTTT. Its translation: CASSRYGLAGTTGELFF.

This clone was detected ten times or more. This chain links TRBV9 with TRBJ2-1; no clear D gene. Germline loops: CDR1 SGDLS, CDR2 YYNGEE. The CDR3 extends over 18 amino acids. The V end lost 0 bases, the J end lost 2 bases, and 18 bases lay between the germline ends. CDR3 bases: TGTGCCAGCAGCGTAGCGGGTTGGGCGGAGCCCCCCTACAATGAGCAGTTCTTC. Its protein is CASSVAGWAEPPYNEQFF.

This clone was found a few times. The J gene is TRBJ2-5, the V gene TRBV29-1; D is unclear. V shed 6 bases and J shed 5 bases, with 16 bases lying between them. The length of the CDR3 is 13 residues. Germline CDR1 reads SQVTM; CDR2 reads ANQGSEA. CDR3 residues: CSVNRADGETQYF. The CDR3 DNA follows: TGCAGCGTCAACCGGGCCGACGGGGAGACCCAGTACTTC.

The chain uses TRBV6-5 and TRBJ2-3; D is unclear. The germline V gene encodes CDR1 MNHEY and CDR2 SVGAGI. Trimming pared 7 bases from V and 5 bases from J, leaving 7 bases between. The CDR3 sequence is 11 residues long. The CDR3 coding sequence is TGTGCCAGCAAAGACCAAGATACGCAGTATTTT. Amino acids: CASKDQDTQYF.

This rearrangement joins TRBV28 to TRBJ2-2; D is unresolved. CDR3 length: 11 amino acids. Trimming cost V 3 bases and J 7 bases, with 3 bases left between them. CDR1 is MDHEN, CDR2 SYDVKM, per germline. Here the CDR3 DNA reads TGTGCCAGCAGTTTCGGCGGGGAGCTGTTTTTT. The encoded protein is CASSFGGELFF. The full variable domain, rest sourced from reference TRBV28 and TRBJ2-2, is DVKVTQSSRYLVKRTGEKVFLECVQDMDHENMFWYRQDPGLGLRLIYFSYDVKMKEKGDIPEGYSVSREKKERFSLILESASTNQTSMYLCASSFGGELFFGEGSRLTVL.

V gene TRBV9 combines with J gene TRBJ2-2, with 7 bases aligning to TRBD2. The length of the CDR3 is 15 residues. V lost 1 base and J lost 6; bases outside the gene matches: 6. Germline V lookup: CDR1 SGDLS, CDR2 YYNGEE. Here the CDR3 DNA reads TGTGCCAGCAGCGTACTCGAGGGGAGGGCCGGGGAGCTGTTTTTT. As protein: CASSVLEGRAGELFF.

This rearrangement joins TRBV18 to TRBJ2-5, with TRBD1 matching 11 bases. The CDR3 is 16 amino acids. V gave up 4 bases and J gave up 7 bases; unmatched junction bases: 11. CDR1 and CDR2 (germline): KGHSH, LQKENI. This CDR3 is CASSLNGQGAIGTQYF. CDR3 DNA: TGTGCCAGCTCACTCAACGGACAGGGGGCAATCGGGACCCAGTACTTC.

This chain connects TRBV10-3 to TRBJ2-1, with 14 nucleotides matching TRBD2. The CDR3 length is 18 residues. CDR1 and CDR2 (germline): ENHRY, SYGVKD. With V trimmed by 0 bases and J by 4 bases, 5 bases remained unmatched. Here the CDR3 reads CAISESPGLAGAYNEQFF. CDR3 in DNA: TGTGCCATCAGTGAGTCGCCGGGACTAGCGGGAGCATACAATGAGCAGTTCTTC.

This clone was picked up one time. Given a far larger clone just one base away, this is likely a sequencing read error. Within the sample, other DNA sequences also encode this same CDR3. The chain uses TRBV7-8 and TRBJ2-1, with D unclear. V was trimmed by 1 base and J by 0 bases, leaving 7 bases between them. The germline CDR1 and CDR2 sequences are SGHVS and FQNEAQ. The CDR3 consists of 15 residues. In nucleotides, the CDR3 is TGTGCCAGCAGCTTAGGCCCGAGCTCCTACAATGAGCAGTTCTTC. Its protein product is CASSLGPSSYNEQFF. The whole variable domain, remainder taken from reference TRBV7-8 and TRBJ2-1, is GAGVSQSPRYKVAKRGQDVALRCDPISGHVSLFWYQQALGQGPEFLTYFQNEAQLDKSGLPSDRFFAERPEGSVSTLKIQRTQQEDSAVYLCASSLGPSSYNEQFFGPGTRLTVL.